These 14 T cell receptor beta chains came from one sample sequenced in a study of blood T cells in healthy people across ages. The second PCR ran roughly 7 to 12 cycles with a sample-barcoded 5' primer and J-beta primers. Each CDR3 protein gets one entry after TCRdb re-called the 5' RACE reads with MiXCR. The sample includes 1.5 million to 2 million distinct CDR3 sequences, over 25% of them seen just once. Source material: blood. Receptor source: a woman in her thirties in good health.

This clonotype was counted only a few times. CDR3 DNA sequence: TGTGCCTGGAGTACCGCCAGGGGGCTAGTTAATGGCTACACCTTC. This translates into CAWSTARGLVNGYTF. The V gene is TRBV30, the J gene TRBJ1-2; TRBD1 matches at 8 bases. J lost 6 bases, V lost 2 bases, and 11 bases had no gene match. There are 15 residues in the CDR3. Germline CDR1 is GTSNPN and CDR2 is SVGIG (reference sequence).

V gene TRBV3-1 combines with J gene TRBJ1-4, with TRBD1 identical over 7 bases. The CDR3 loop spans 14 amino acids. Germline V gene data show CDR1 as LGHDT and CDR2 as YNNKEL (reference sequence). Trimming took 7 bases from V and 5 from J; bases not matched to a gene: 7. The CDR3 DNA follows: TGTGCCAGCAACACAGGGGACCAGAATGAAAAACTGTTTTTT. Its protein is CASNTGDQNEKLFF.

This clonotype was counted at least ten times. The rearrangement uses TRBV5-1 and TRBJ1-2; a possible D gene is TRBD1 (6 bases). Per germline, CDR1 SGHRS and CDR2 YFSETQ. V shed 0 bases and J shed 5 bases, with 11 bases lying between them. CDR3 length: 14 residues. The CDR3 reads CASSLGQAQYGYTF. In DNA form, the CDR3 reads TGCGCCAGCAGCTTGGGACAGGCACAATATGGCTACACCTTC. Full variable domain (rest looked up from reference TRBV5-1 and TRBJ1-2): KAGVTQTPRYLIKTRGQQVTLSCSPISGHRSVSWYQQTPGQGLQFLFEYFSETQRNKGNFPGRFSGRQFSNSRSEMNVSTLELGDSALYLCASSLGQAQYGYTFGSGTRLTVV.

This clonotype turned up a few times. One junction end does not reproduce the germline sequence, and a read error may be involved. V and J are TRBV7-2 and TRBJ2-7, with 7 bases lining up with TRBD1. Germline assignment: CDR1 SGHTA and CDR2 FQGNSA. This CDR3 is built from 17 residues. Here the CDR3 reads CASGLGTANVGFYEQYF. Here the CDR3 DNA reads TGTGCCAGCGGCTTGGGGACAGCTAACGTAGGGTTCTACGAGCAGTACTTC.

This clonotype was picked up many times. The chain has TRBV7-2 and TRBJ2-7, with a tentative D call TRBD1 (6 bases). The V end was cut by 5 bases, the J end by 1 base, with 9 bases between. This CDR3 region has 13 residues. Germline CDR1 SGHTA, CDR2 FQGNSA. Here the CDR3 DNA reads TGTGCCAGCAGCGGGACACCTTCCTACGAGCAGTACTTC. It is translated as CASSGTPSYEQYF.

This clonotype was detected ten times or more. The rearrangement joins TRBV3-1 to TRBJ2-5; TRBD2 matches at 7 bases. The CDR3 is made up of 13 amino acids. Germline trimming cut 3 bases from V and 10 bases from J; bases unmatched to any gene: 8. Germline CDR1 is LGHDT and CDR2 is YNNKEL (reference sequence). CDR3 DNA sequence: TGTGCCAGCAGCCAGGAAAACCGGGGGGTCCAGTACTTC. Protein: CASSQENRGVQYF.

The chain combines TRBV20-1 with TRBJ2-5, with D perhaps being TRBD1 or TRBD2 (5 bases each). The CDR3 loop spans 13 amino acids. The V end lost 4 bases, the J end lost 1 base, and 10 bases lay between the germline ends. Germline lookup yields CDR1 DFQATT and CDR2 SNEGSKA (reference sequence). The CDR3 sequence is CSAKGTPQETQYF. CDR3 DNA sequence: TGCAGTGCTAAAGGGACGCCCCAAGAGACCCAGTACTTC.

Only one count was recorded for this clonotype. A much bigger clone sits one base away, suggesting this may be a read error. J is TRBJ2-1 and V is TRBV6-5; 9 nucleotides agree with TRBD1. Germline CDR1 MNHEY, CDR2 SVGAGI. V lost 4 bases and J lost 14; bases outside the gene matches: 3. This CDR3 spans 11 amino acids. This CDR3 is CASSSRTGEFF. CDR3 nucleotide sequence: TGTGCCAGCAGTTCCAGGACAGGGGAGTTCTTC.

The chain couples TRBV7-9 to TRBJ2-1; D ambiguous. V was trimmed by 2 bases and J by 4 bases, leaving 12 bases between them. The germline V gene encodes CDR1 SEHNR and CDR2 FQNEAQ (reference sequence). The CDR3 has 15 residues. This CDR3 is CASSLRSSLYNEQFF. The DNA of the CDR3 is TGTGCCAGCAGCTTAAGGAGCAGTCTTTACAATGAGCAGTTCTTC.

This clonotype was picked up many times. The gene calls are TRBV18 and TRBJ2-7; D not certain. Germline values: CDR1 KGHSH, CDR2 LQKENI. The CDR3 totals 14 residues. Between the trimmed V and J ends, which lost 2 bases and 4 bases, there was a span of 12 bases. CDR3 region: CASSPEASRYEQYF. The CDR3 bases are TGTGCCAGCTCACCAGAGGCAAGTAGGTACGAGCAGTACTTC.

The CDR3 spells CSARAGGSVSYEQYF. The CDR3 DNA reads TGCAGTGCTAGAGCTGGAGGGTCCGTATCCTACGAGCAGTACTTC. V usage is TRBV20-1 and J usage is TRBJ2-7, with a tentative D call TRBD2 (6 bases). Looked up from germline, CDR1 is DFQATT and CDR2 is SNEGSKA (reference sequence). Trimming took 1 base from V and 1 from J, leaving 14 bases between them. The CDR3 loop spans 15 amino acids.

This clonotype has at least ten counts. J is TRBJ1-2 and V is TRBV20-1, with D hard to call. Between the trimmed V and J ends, which lost 2 bases and 1 base, there was a span of 8 bases. The CDR3 covers 13 residues. In germline, CDR1 is DFQATT, CDR2 SNEGSKA (reference sequence). The CDR3 protein is CSARLDRNYGYTF. The CDR3 DNA follows: TGCAGTGCTAGATTGGACCGTAACTATGGCTACACCTTC.

V is TRBV10-3 and J is TRBJ1-5, with 7 nucleotides matching TRBD1. The CDR3 covers 14 residues. CDR1 ENHRY and CDR2 SYGVKD come from the germline V gene. J was trimmed by 0 bases and V by 9 bases; bases with no gene match: 5. For the CDR3, the DNA is TGTGCCATGGAAGGGGGCCTTAGCAATCAGCCCCAGCATTTT. Its protein is CAMEGGLSNQPQHF.

The chain has TRBV20-1 and TRBJ1-4, with D perhaps TRBD1 (6 bases). The CDR3 has 12 residues. V lost 3 bases and J 7 bases, leaving 9 bases between the germline ends. From germline, CDR1 is DFQATT and CDR2 SNEGSKA (reference sequence). CDR3 amino acids: CSASRDTEKLFF. As DNA, the CDR3 is TGCAGTGCTAGTCGGGACACTGAAAAACTGTTTTTT.